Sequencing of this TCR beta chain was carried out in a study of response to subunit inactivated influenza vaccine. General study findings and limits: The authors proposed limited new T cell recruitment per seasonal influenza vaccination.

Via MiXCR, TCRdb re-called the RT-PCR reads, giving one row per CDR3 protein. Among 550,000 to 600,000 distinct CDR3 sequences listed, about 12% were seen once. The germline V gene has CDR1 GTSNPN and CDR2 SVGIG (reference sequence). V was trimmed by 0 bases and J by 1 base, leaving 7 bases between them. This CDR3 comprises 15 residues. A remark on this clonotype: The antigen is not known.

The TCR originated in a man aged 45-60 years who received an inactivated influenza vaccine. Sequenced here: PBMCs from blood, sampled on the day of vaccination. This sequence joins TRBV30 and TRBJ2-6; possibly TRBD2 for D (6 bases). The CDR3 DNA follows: TGTGCCTGGAGTGTAGGGACTTCTGGGGCCAACGTCCTGACTTTC. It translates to CAWSVGTSGANVLTF.